The 29 T cell receptor beta chains listed next were all sequenced from one sample in a study of CD39 and CD103 CD8 tumor-infiltrating T cells. This table comes from immunoSEQ multiplex PCR, and its TCRdb copy is limited to in-frame clones, with some not included. The sample carries more than 1,500 clones, 65% to 80% recorded once. Sequenced input: CD39- CD103- CD8+ T cells sorted from the tumor. Subset noted: CD103-CD39- double-negative CD45RA- CD8 T cells. The receptors originated from a human donor with head and neck squamous cell carcinoma.

The chain joins TRBV29-1 to TRBJ1-5; a possible D gene is TRBD1 (5 bases). The germline V gene encodes CDR1 SQVTM and CDR2 ANQGSEA. There are 14 residues in the CDR3. Trimming left V 5 bases short and J 8 bases short, with 19 bases between. This chain's CDR3 is CSVTQGRGWEPQHF. CDR3 DNA: TGCAGCGTTACCCAGGGACGGGGTTGGGAGCCCCAGCATTTT.

J is TRBJ1-3 and V is TRBV7-9; the D is unclear. With 5 bases removed from V and 2 bases from J, the gap between germline ends came to 4 bases. This CDR3 has 12 residues. Germline V gene lookup returns CDR1 SEHNR and CDR2 FQNEAQ (reference sequence). The CDR3 loop is CASSPTGNTIYF. DNA of the CDR3: TGTGCCAGCAGCCCAACTGGAAACACCATATATTTT.

The chain links TRBV25-1 to TRBJ1-2; D is ambiguous. There are 13 residues in the CDR3. Trimming pared 1 base from V and 6 bases from J, leaving 9 bases between. CDR1 and CDR2 from the germline V gene are MGHDK and SYGVNS. The CDR3 loop is CASSELVGNGYTF. The CDR3 coding sequence is TGTGCCAGCAGTGAATTAGTGGGGAATGGCTACACCTTC.

Within the sample, this clone is large. V gene TRBV7-3 combines with J gene TRBJ1-2; D might be TRBD1 (6 bases). CDR3 size: 15 residues. Germline V CDR1 and CDR2: SGHTA, FQGTGA. V lost 5 bases and J lost 4, with 17 bases in between. CDR3 residues: CASSAGVGDGYGYTF. The CDR3 region has the DNA TGTGCCAGCAGCGCAGGGGTGGGCGACGGCTATGGCTACACCTTC. The whole variable domain, filled in from reference TRBV7-3 and TRBJ1-2, reads GAGVSQTPSNKVTEKGKYVELRCDPISGHTALYWYRQSLGQGPEFLIYFQGTGAADDSGLPNDRFFAVRPEGSVSTLKIQRTERGDSAVYLCASSAGVGDGYGYTFGSGTRLTVV.

V gene TRBV9 combines with J gene TRBJ2-2; maybe TRBD1 (5 bases). Germline CDR1 is SGDLS and CDR2 is YYNGEE. The CDR3 covers 13 residues. Trimming pared 4 bases from V and 5 bases from J, leaving 9 bases between. The CDR3 sequence is CASSHRGTGELFF. CDR3 sequence (DNA): TGTGCCAGCAGCCATAGGGGTACCGGGGAGCTGTTTTTT.

The chain links TRBV7-2 to TRBJ1-3, with TRBD1 matching 9 bases. The junction had 8 bases not matched to a gene; V was cut back by 5 bases and J by 6 bases. Germline V gene lookup returns CDR1 SGHTA and CDR2 FQGNSA. The CDR3 length is 15 residues. CDR3 in amino acids: CASSAPGQGINTIYF. The DNA of the CDR3 is TGTGCCAGCAGCGCTCCGGGACAGGGAATAAACACCATATATTTT.

V and J are TRBV27 and TRBJ2-7; D not resolved. Between the trimmed V and J ends, which lost 5 bases and 2 bases, there was a span of 16 bases. CDR3 size: 15 residues. Germline CDR1 is MNHEY and CDR2 is SMNVEV (reference sequence). The CDR3 sequence is CASSIAGSLTYEQYF. The DNA for the CDR3 is TGTGCCAGCAGTATAGCCGGGTCCCTAACCTACGAGCAGTACTTC.

Written as DNA, the CDR3 is TGTGCCAGCATTAGCGGGAGGGCCGACTACACAGATACGCAGTATTTT. Its translation: CASISGRADYTDTQYF. V usage is TRBV7-9 and J usage is TRBJ2-3; 11 bases fit TRBD2. The V segment lost 7 bases and the J segment 2 bases; nucleotides outside the gene matches: 8. There are 16 residues in the CDR3. Per the germline V gene, CDR1 is SEHNR and CDR2 is FQNEAQ (reference sequence). Using reference TRBV7-9 and TRBJ2-3 for the parts outside the CDR3, the full variable domain is DTGVSQNPRHKITKRGQNVTFRCDPISEHNRLYWYRQTLGQGPEFLTYFQNEAQLEKSRLLSDRFSAERPKGSFSTLEIQRTEQGDSAMYLCASISGRADYTDTQYFGPGTRLTVL.

The rearrangement joins TRBV5-5 to TRBJ2-7, with D perhaps TRBD1 (6 bases). Germline CDR1 is SGHKS and CDR2 is YYEKEE (reference sequence). There are 15 residues in the CDR3. V was cut by 0 bases and J by 4 bases, with 14 bases left in between. This CDR3 reads CASSLAFPGEYEQYF. The CDR3 bases are TGTGCCAGCAGCTTGGCGTTCCCAGGGGAATACGAGCAGTACTTC.

The chain couples TRBV19 to TRBJ1-1; TRBD1 aligns across 12 bases. In germline, CDR1 is LNHDA, CDR2 SQIVND (reference sequence). This CDR3 has 21 residues. After removal of 3 bases from V and 4 bases from J, the junction contained 21 bases not matched to a gene. The CDR3 sequence is CASSILTGTGGLTFTLTEAFF. The CDR3 nucleotides are TGTGCCAGTAGTATTCTTACCGGGACAGGGGGCCTCACTTTCACCCTCACTGAAGCTTTCTTT.

V and J are TRBV28 and TRBJ2-4, with D possibly being TRBD1 (6 bases). The CDR3 has 15 amino acids. The germline gives CDR1 MDHEN, CDR2 SYDVKM. V lost 3 bases and J 1 base, leaving 10 bases between the germline ends. The CDR3 sequence: CASSLEQGAKNIQYF. The DNA of the CDR3 is TGTGCCAGCAGTTTGGAACAGGGCGCCAAAAACATTCAGTACTTC.

This clone was detected only a few times. The chain employs TRBV28 and TRBJ2-1; tentatively, D is TRBD1 (6 bases). This CDR3 spans 13 amino acids. Deletions cut 6 bases from V and 6 bases from J, with 12 bases between. Germline V lookup: CDR1 MDHEN, CDR2 SYDVKM. CDR3 sequence (DNA): TGTGCCAGCAGCCGGGACACGTCCAATGAGCAGTTCTTC. Translating it yields CASSRDTSNEQFF. The entire variable domain, with the rest obtained from reference TRBV28 and TRBJ2-1, is as follows: DVKVTQSSRYLVKRTGEKVFLECVQDMDHENMFWYRQDPGLGLRLIYFSYDVKMKEKGDIPEGYSVSREKKERFSLILESASTNQTSMYLCASSRDTSNEQFFGPGTRLTVL.

The rearrangement uses TRBV27 and TRBJ2-1, with 7 bases aligning to TRBD1. Trimming took 8 bases from V and 10 from J; bases not matched to a gene: 5. The CDR3 runs to 11 residues. Germline V gene lookup returns CDR1 MNHEY and CDR2 SMNVEV (reference sequence). The DNA for the CDR3 is TGTGCCAGCTCAAAGACAGGGGAGCAGTTCTTC. Amino acids: CASSKTGEQFF.

The chain joins TRBV9 to TRBJ1-5; possibly TRBD1 for D (6 bases). The CDR3 covers 15 residues. Germline CDR1 SGDLS, CDR2 YYNGEE. V lost 0 bases and J lost 4, with 11 bases in between. This CDR3 reads CASSVATGQNQPQHF. CDR3 nucleotides: TGTGCCAGCAGCGTAGCTACAGGGCAGAATCAGCCCCAGCATTTT. Looking up the rest from reference TRBV9 and TRBJ1-5 gives the full variable domain: DSGVTQTPKHLITATGQRVTLRCSPRSGDLSVYWYQQSLDQGLQFLIQYYNGEERAKGNILERFSAQQFPDLHSELNLSSLELGDSALYFCASSVATGQNQPQHFGDGTRLSIL.

The chain carries TRBV11-2 and TRBJ2-3; D gene uncertain. Trimming stripped 1 base from V and 5 bases from J, with 1 base between. Per the germline V gene, CDR1 is SGHAT and CDR2 is FQNNGV. The CDR3 is 11 residues long. CDR3 region: CASSLGDTQYF. The CDR3 region has the DNA TGTGCCAGCAGCTTAGGAGATACGCAGTATTTT.

The genes are TRBV5-1 and TRBJ1-2; D gene uncertain. The CDR3 loop spans 15 amino acids. The V end was cut by 0 bases, the J end by 4 bases, with 13 bases between. Germline V gene data show CDR1 as SGHRS and CDR2 as YFSETQ. CDR3 amino acids: CASSLESGKSYGYTF. The CDR3, as DNA: TGCGCCAGCAGCTTGGAGTCAGGAAAAAGCTATGGCTACACCTTC. Looking up the rest from reference TRBV5-1 and TRBJ1-2 gives the full variable domain: KAGVTQTPRYLIKTRGQQVTLSCSPISGHRSVSWYQQTPGQGLQFLFEYFSETQRNKGNFPGRFSGRQFSNSRSEMNVSTLELGDSALYLCASSLESGKSYGYTFGSGTRLTVV.

This clone qualifies as hyperexpanded. The V gene is TRBV7-2, the J gene TRBJ1-2; D not resolved. There are 13 residues in the CDR3. The germline V gene encodes CDR1 SGHTA and CDR2 FQGNSA. The V gene lost 1 base and the J gene lost 7 bases, with 10 bases spanning the gap. The CDR3, as DNA: TGTGCCAGCAGCTTAGGCCTGATGGGTGGCTACACCTTC. Its protein product is CASSLGLMGGYTF.

V gene TRBV7-6 combines with J gene TRBJ1-6, with D possibly TRBD1 on 5 matching bases. The CDR3 runs to 14 residues. The germline gives CDR1 SGHVS, CDR2 FNYEAQ. V was pared by 3 bases and J by 8 bases, with 11 bases between. The CDR3 nucleotides read TGTGCCAGCAGCTTCCTGGGGGGGGATTCACCCCTCCACTTT. This sequence encodes CASSFLGGDSPLHF.

The rearrangement links TRBV27 to TRBJ2-7, with D possibly being TRBD1 (6 bases). Germline loops: CDR1 MNHEY, CDR2 SMNVEV (reference sequence). The CDR3 is made up of 14 amino acids. V dropped 0 bases and J dropped 3 bases, with 9 bases sitting between them. The CDR3 region has the DNA TGTGCCAGCAGTTTATCGCCGGACAGCTACGAGCAGTACTTC. It yields the protein CASSLSPDSYEQYF.

This clone was detected only a few times. The gene calls are TRBV28 and TRBJ2-2, with D unresolved. This CDR3 has 13 residues. Germline V CDR1 and CDR2: MDHEN, SYDVKM. V gave up 4 bases and J gave up 0 bases, with 3 bases separating them. CDR3 in DNA: TGTGCCAGCAGTTACACGAACACCGGGGAGCTGTTTTTT. Protein sequence: CASSYTNTGELFF.

The chain combines TRBV6-5 with TRBJ2-7; no clear D. The CDR3 extends over 12 amino acids. Trimming cost V 4 bases and J 4 bases, with 8 bases left between them. Germline V gives CDR1 MNHEY, CDR2 SVGAGI. CDR3 nucleotide sequence: TGTGCCAGCAGTTTTTTGGGGTACGAGCAGTACTTC. The encoded protein is CASSFLGYEQYF.

A few counts support this clone. The chain joins TRBV2 to TRBJ1-2, with TRBD1 matching over 12 bases. Trimming removed 6 bases from V and 6 bases from J; junction bases left unmatched: 11. The germline V gene encodes CDR1 SNHLY and CDR2 FYNNEI. The CDR3 is 16 amino acids. CDR3 DNA: TGTGCCAGCAGGGCAACCGGGACAGGGGGCCTCGATGGCTACACCTTC. It is translated as CASRATGTGGLDGYTF.

This clone was counted between two and nine times. The chain links TRBV6-4 to TRBJ2-5; a weak D match, TRBD1 (5 bases). The CDR3 is made up of 16 amino acids. Germline-derived CDR1 and CDR2 are MRHNA and SNTAGT. With 2 bases removed from V and 1 base from J, the gap between germline ends came to 14 bases. CDR3 bases: TGTGCCAGCAGTGACCTGGACATAAGTTCCCAAGAGACCCAGTACTTC. It yields the protein CASSDLDISSQETQYF.

The genes are TRBV21-1 and TRBJ2-3. TRBV21-1 is a known pseudogene. The CDR3 spans 23 residues. As DNA, the CDR3 is TGTGCCAGCAGGACATCGGTAGCTACAGTCATGCAAGATACTACAGTCATGCAAGATACGCAGTATTTT. This gives the protein CASRTSVATVMQDTTVMQDTQYF.

The CDR3 nucleotides are TGCGCCAGCAGCCAAGATCTAGTGGCCCCCCAAGAGACCCAGTACTTC. Amino acids: CASSQDLVAPQETQYF. This chain joins TRBV4-3 and TRBJ2-5, with unresolved D. CDR3 length: 16 amino acids. Germline CDR1 and CDR2: LGHNA and YSLEER. Trimming pared 0 bases from V and 1 base from J, leaving 12 bases between.

The J gene is TRBJ2-2, the V gene TRBV6-4; 7 bases align to TRBD2. Germline CDR1 MRHNA, CDR2 SNTAGT. V lost 0 bases to trimming and J lost 6 bases; unmatched junction nucleotides: 1. The CDR3 consists of 14 residues. The CDR3 protein is CASSDSGGAGELFF. The CDR3 DNA is TGTGCCAGCAGTGACTCGGGGGGGGCCGGGGAGCTGTTTTTT.

The chain has TRBV19 and TRBJ2-7; 10 bases are shared with TRBD2. CDR3 size: 13 residues. Germline V gene lookup returns CDR1 LNHDA and CDR2 SQIVND (reference sequence). After removal of 3 bases from V and 8 bases from J, the junction contained 4 bases not matched to a gene. CDR3: CASSMSSGGQQYF. The CDR3 DNA is TGTGCCAGTAGTATGTCTAGCGGGGGACAGCAGTACTTC.

The rearrangement uses TRBV5-6 and TRBJ2-6; D may be TRBD1 (5 bases). This CDR3 region has 17 residues. V lost 2 bases and J lost 0, with 12 bases in between. CDR1 is SGHDT and CDR2 is YYEEEE in the germline V gene. The CDR3 coding sequence is TGTGCCAGCAGCTTAAGGGGCCAGACCTCTGGGGCCAACGTCCTGACTTTC. It translates to CASSLRGQTSGANVLTF.

The table lists this clone with a few counts. The V call is TRBV6-1, the J call TRBJ1-2; 7 bases are a match to TRBD1. There are 13 residues in the CDR3. J lost 4 bases, V lost 7 bases, and 6 bases had no gene match. Germline CDR1 MNHNS, CDR2 SASEGT. The CDR3 sequence: CASTPGGIYGYTF. Here the CDR3 DNA reads TGTGCCAGCACCCCAGGGGGGATCTATGGCTACACCTTC.